These T cell receptor beta chains were read from a single sample in a study of human T cells and chemical hapten exposure. TCRdb used MiXCR to reprocess the RACE reads, holding one entry per CDR3 protein. The table records about 84,000 distinct CDR3 sequences, 11% of them present only once. The specimen was whole blood, collected in connection with sensitization to the hapten diphenylcyclopropenone (DPC). These TCRs come from a woman aged 45-60 years with alopecia areata. Some clones in this sample may be carry-over from other donors' samples. Both conserved end residues are part of each CDR3. The order of the fields is clone size, J gene, V gene, D gene, CDR3 DNA, CDR3 protein. D genes are given only for firm matches. Not all rows give a size; the values are once, few, many and, for expanded clones, a class.

size: few
J: TRBJ2-3
V: TRBV28
D: TRBD2
DNA: TGTGCCAGCAGTCAACCGGGACTAGCAGGATCAGATACGCAGTATTTT
CDR3: CASSQPGLAGSDTQYF

size: few
J: TRBJ2-5
V: TRBV5-1
D: NA
DNA: TGCGCCAGCAGCAAGGACACCGAAGCGACCCAGTACTTC
CDR3: CASSKDTEATQYF

size: many
J: TRBJ2-1
V: TRBV9
D: TRBD2
DNA: TGTGCCAGCAGCGTAGTACCGGGAGGGACTAACAATGAGCAGTTCTTC
CDR3: CASSVVPGGTNNEQFF

size: once
J: TRBJ1-5
V: TRBV2
D: TRBD1
DNA: TGTGCCAGCAGGGCGACAGGGCTTCTTAATCAGCCCCAGCATTTT
CDR3: CASRATGLLNQPQHF

size: many
J: TRBJ1-2
V: TRBV6-5
D: TRBD1
DNA: TGTGCCAGCAGTTACTCGCCGGGACAGGGCCGCGGCTACACCTTC
CDR3: CASSYSPGQGRGYTF

size: NA
J: TRBJ2-7
V: TRBV12-3/TRBV12-4
D: TRBD2
DNA: TGTGCCAGCAGTTTGATGGCGGGAGCCGACTACAATGAGCAGTACTTC
CDR3: CASSLMAGADYNEQYF

size: many
J: TRBJ2-3
V: TRBV29-1
D: NA
DNA: TGCAGCGTTTCCACAGGATTAAGCACAGATACGCAGTATTTT
CDR3: CSVSTGLSTDTQYF

size: NA
J: TRBJ1-2
V: TRBV29-1
D: NA
DNA: TGCAGCGTTGAAGGGCCCCGAGGAGCCGTGTGGGGGGGCTACACCTTC
CDR3: CSVEGPRGAVWGGYTF

size: many
J: TRBJ2-2
V: TRBV5-1
D: NA
DNA: TGCGCCACCAGCTTGGGACGGAACACCGGGGAGCTGTTTTTT
CDR3: CATSLGRNTGELFF

size: NA
J: TRBJ1-2
V: TRBV29-1
D: NA
DNA: TGCAGCCCTAAAGAGGCTGATCCTAACTATGGCTACACCTTC
CDR3: CSPKEADPNYGYTF

size: NA
J: TRBJ2-1
V: TRBV9
D: TRBD2
DNA: TGTGCCAGCAGCGTAGGGACTAGCGGCAACAATGAGCAGTTCTTC
CDR3: CASSVGTSGNNEQFF

size: many
J: TRBJ2-3
V: TRBV20-1
D: NA
DNA: TGCAGTGCTAGAAACGTAGCGAATAGCACAGATACGCAGTATTTT
CDR3: CSARNVANSTDTQYF

size: NA
J: TRBJ2-2
V: TRBV4-2
D: TRBD2
DNA: TGTGCCAGCAGCCAGCTAGCGGGAGGGAACACCGGGGAGCTGTTTTTT
CDR3: CASSQLAGGNTGELFF

size: NA
J: TRBJ2-1
V: TRBV7-6
D: NA
DNA: TGTGCCAGCAGCTTAGTGGGCCGGGTTAGCTCCTACAATGAGCAGTTCTTC
CDR3: CASSLVGRVSSYNEQFF

size: NA
J: TRBJ1-2
V: TRBV28
D: TRBD1
DNA: TGTGCCAGTCTAGGGGGGACAGGGAATTTCTATGGCTACACCTTC
CDR3: CASLGGTGNFYGYTF

size: NA
J: TRBJ1-2
V: TRBV20-1
D: NA
DNA: TGCAGTGCTAGAGGGCCGGGCGGGTATGGCTACACCTTC
CDR3: CSARGPGGYGYTF

size: NA
J: TRBJ2-5
V: TRBV12-3/TRBV12-4
D: TRBD1
DNA: TGTGCCAGCAGCCCTCCCGGGACAGGAAGAGAGACCCAGTACTTC
CDR3: CASSPPGTGRETQYF

size: NA
J: TRBJ2-5
V: TRBV19
D: TRBD1
DNA: TGTGCCAGTAGTTCCGACAGGGGGAAAAAGACCCAGTACTTC
CDR3: CASSSDRGKKTQYF

size: NA
J: TRBJ2-1
V: TRBV12-3/TRBV12-4
D: TRBD2
DNA: TGTGCCAGCAGTTTAAGGGGACTAGCCGACAATGAGCAGTTCTTC
CDR3: CASSLRGLADNEQFF

size: many
J: TRBJ2-6
V: TRBV20-1
D: NA
DNA: TGCAGTGCTTTCCCTCCCCTTAAAGGGGAATACTCTGGGGCCAACGTCCTGACTTTC
CDR3: CSAFPPLKGEYSGANVLTF

size: few
J: TRBJ2-4
V: TRBV23-1
D: NA
DNA: TGCGCCAGCAGTCGTCGAAACCGCCTGTGGCCCACAGCCAAAAACATTCAGTACTTC
CDR3: CASSRRNRLWPTAKNIQYF

size: few
J: TRBJ1-1
V: TRBV29-1
D: TRBD1
DNA: TGCAGCGTTGTTGGGACAGGGCTCGCTGAAGCTTTCTTT
CDR3: CSVVGTGLAEAFF

size: NA
J: TRBJ2-7
V: TRBV7-2
D: NA
DNA: TGTGCCAGCAGCTTGACCGGCGGGTACGAGCAGTACTTC
CDR3: CASSLTGGYEQYF

size: many
J: TRBJ2-3
V: TRBV29-1
D: NA
DNA: TGCAGCGTTGGAGCGGCCACAGATACGCAGTATTTT
CDR3: CSVGAATDTQYF

size: NA
J: TRBJ2-1
V: TRBV20-1
D: TRBD2
DNA: TGCAGTGCTAGAAGCGGGAGGAATGAGCAGTTCTTC
CDR3: CSARSGRNEQFF

size: NA
J: TRBJ2-7
V: TRBV20-1
D: TRBD1
DNA: TGCAGTGGCCTAGGACAGGGGGCAAGGTACGAGCAGTACTTC
CDR3: CSGLGQGARYEQYF

size: many
J: TRBJ1-2
V: TRBV6-5
D: TRBD1
DNA: TGTGCCAGCAGTTACGGAACAGGGGGCCAGGGCGGCTACACCTTC
CDR3: CASSYGTGGQGGYTF

size: many
J: TRBJ2-5
V: TRBV5-4
D: TRBD2
DNA: TGTGCCAGCAGCGGGGGGGTCCGAGTTGAAGAGACCCAGTACTTC
CDR3: CASSGGVRVEETQYF

size: many
J: TRBJ1-5
V: TRBV12-3/TRBV12-4
D: NA
DNA: TGTGCCAGCAGTCTCACGGTAGGGCAGGGTGGCAATCAGCCCCAGCATTTT
CDR3: CASSLTVGQGGNQPQHF

size: many
J: TRBJ2-7
V: TRBV10-3
D: TRBD1
DNA: TGTGCGATAGGGACAGGTCCCCTCAGCTCCTACGAGCAGTACTTC
CDR3: CAIGTGPLSSYEQYF

size: many
J: TRBJ2-5
V: TRBV3-1
D: TRBD2
DNA: TGTGCCAGCAGCACCCTAGCGGCCCAAGAGACCCAGTACTTC
CDR3: CASSTLAAQETQYF

size: many
J: TRBJ1-2
V: TRBV24-1
D: NA
DNA: TGTGCCACCAGTAAAGGGGACGGCTACACCTTC
CDR3: CATSKGDGYTF

size: many
J: TRBJ2-7
V: TRBV29-1
D: TRBD1
DNA: TGCAGCGCCCGGGACAGCCCCTACGAGCAGTACTTC
CDR3: CSARDSPYEQYF

size: NA
J: TRBJ1-2
V: TRBV29-1
D: NA
DNA: TGCAGCGTTCCGAACATGTACCATGGCTACACCTTC
CDR3: CSVPNMYHGYTF

size: few
J: TRBJ2-2
V: TRBV7-2
D: TRBD2
DNA: TGTGCCAGCAGCCCGTGGACTAGTCGGGGCACCGGGGAGCTGTTTTTT
CDR3: CASSPWTSRGTGELFF

size: many
J: TRBJ1-2
V: TRBV6-5
D: NA
DNA: TGTGCCAGCAGTACGAGACGAGGACGCGATGGCTACACCTTC
CDR3: CASSTRRGRDGYTF

size: NA
J: TRBJ1-5
V: TRBV20-1
D: TRBD1
DNA: TGCAGTGCTAGCCTCCGTCCTAGACAGGGGAAACAGCCCCAGCATTTT
CDR3: CSASLRPRQGKQPQHF

size: few
J: TRBJ2-5
V: TRBV5-1
D: TRBD2
DNA: TGCGCCAGCAGCGGGGGACTAGCGGGAGGTAGAAAGACCCAGTACTTC
CDR3: CASSGGLAGGRKTQYF

size: many
J: TRBJ1-6
V: TRBV25-1
D: TRBD1
DNA: TGTGCCAGCAGTGCCATAGGGGGACAGGGGTATTCACCCCTCCACTTT
CDR3: CASSAIGGQGYSPLHF

size: few
J: TRBJ1-3
V: TRBV29-1
D: NA
DNA: TGCAGCGTAGCAAGCAAGAATGGAAACACCATATATTTT
CDR3: CSVASKNGNTIYF

size: many
J: TRBJ1-2
V: TRBV20-1
D: NA
DNA: TGCAGTGCTAGAGGGTTCTATGGCTACACCTTC
CDR3: CSARGFYGYTF

size: many
J: TRBJ2-7
V: TRBV6-1
D: NA
DNA: TGTGCCAGCAGTGAGGCGGACAGTAGGTCCTACGAGCAGTACTTC
CDR3: CASSEADSRSYEQYF

size: few
J: TRBJ2-7
V: TRBV9
D: TRBD2
DNA: TGTGCCAGCAGCGTAGGAAATAGCGGGAACTCCTACGAGCAGTACTTC
CDR3: CASSVGNSGNSYEQYF

size: NA
J: TRBJ2-7
V: TRBV7-2
D: NA
DNA: TGTGCCAGCAGCCAAACTGGGGCCAGAAAAGACTTC
CDR3: CASSQTGARKDF

size: NA
J: TRBJ2-7
V: TRBV28
D: NA
DNA: TGTGCCAGCAGTTTAGTTGGGGCCAACTCCTACGAGCAGTACTTC
CDR3: CASSLVGANSYEQYF

size: NA
J: TRBJ1-5
V: TRBV18
D: NA
DNA: TGTGCCAGCTCACCCCAACAGGGTTCGAATCAGCCCCAGCATTTT
CDR3: CASSPQQGSNQPQHF

size: many
J: TRBJ2-7
V: TRBV2
D: NA
DNA: TGTGCCAGCAGTGAAGCGGGAGTCGAGCAGTACTTC
CDR3: CASSEAGVEQYF

size: many
J: TRBJ2-3
V: TRBV30
D: NA
DNA: TGTGCCTGGAGTGAGCAGGGGTTCTCAGATACGCAGTATTTT
CDR3: CAWSEQGFSDTQYF

size: NA
J: TRBJ2-2
V: TRBV28
D: NA
DNA: TGTGCCAGCAGTTTATCACGGGGATCCAGCGGGGAGCTGTTTTTT
CDR3: CASSLSRGSSGELFF

size: many
J: TRBJ1-4
V: TRBV20-1
D: TRBD1
DNA: TGCAGTGTTCCAGGGGGAGGTGAAAAACTGTTTTTT
CDR3: CSVPGGGEKLFF

size: many
J: TRBJ2-7
V: TRBV27
D: NA
DNA: TGTGCCAGCAGTTATCGGGAGACCTACGAGCAGTACTTC
CDR3: CASSYRETYEQYF

size: NA
J: TRBJ2-5
V: TRBV6-5
D: TRBD1
DNA: TGTGCCAGCAGCTCACGGACAGGGGGTTTCGGGACCCAGTACTTC
CDR3: CASSSRTGGFGTQYF

size: many
J: TRBJ2-7
V: TRBV4-2
D: TRBD2
DNA: TGTGCCAGCAGCCTGGATGTGGGTAGCGGGAGCACCTCCTACGAGCAGTACTTC
CDR3: CASSLDVGSGSTSYEQYF

size: few
J: TRBJ1-5
V: TRBV29-1
D: TRBD1
DNA: TGCAGCGCCCAGACAGGGGGTAGTCAGCCCCAGCATTTT
CDR3: CSAQTGGSQPQHF

size: NA
J: TRBJ2-5
V: TRBV13
D: NA
DNA: TGTGCCAGCAGCTTAGGAGTAGCGCCGCAGCAGTACTTC
CDR3: CASSLGVAPQQYF

size: many
J: TRBJ2-5
V: TRBV12-3/TRBV12-4
D: TRBD1
DNA: TGTGCCAGCGCGGACAGGGTCCAAGAGACCCAGTACTTC
CDR3: CASADRVQETQYF

size: many
J: TRBJ2-1
V: TRBV7-9
D: TRBD2
DNA: TGTGCCAGCAGCTTAGCGAGGGCTAGCGGGAGAACTGAGCAGTTCTTC
CDR3: CASSLARASGRTEQFF

size: many
J: TRBJ2-7
V: TRBV10-3
D: TRBD1
DNA: TGTGCCACCACCAAACAGGGGGGTCCTGGAGAGCAGTACTTC
CDR3: CATTKQGGPGEQYF

size: many
J: TRBJ2-1
V: TRBV6-2/TRBV6-3
D: TRBD1
DNA: TGTGCCAGCACCCGACAGGGGCGGTTTGGCTCCTACAATGAGCAGTTCTTC
CDR3: CASTRQGRFGSYNEQFF

size: many
J: TRBJ2-7
V: TRBV18
D: NA
DNA: TGTGCCAGCTCACAGGCCAGTTCAGCCTACGAGCAGTACTTC
CDR3: CASSQASSAYEQYF